The 20 T cell receptor beta chains below were found in one sample sequenced in a study of PD-1 blockade in classical Hodgkin lymphoma. Assay used: immunoSEQ multiplex PCR; TCRdb lists only in-frame clones, some missing. The table lists roughly 96,000 clones, about 93% of them singletons. Specified time point: cycle 4 day 1 (C4D1), after 6 weeks of nivolumab. After autologous stem cell transplantation all patients relapsed, and prior brentuximab vedotin exposure differed between cohorts. This material consisted of peripheral blood mononuclear cells (PBMCs), taken before the fourth cycle of nivolumab. All receptors derive from a human donor with classical Hodgkin lymphoma.

This chain joins TRBV18 and TRBJ2-7; 8 bases are a match to TRBD2. Germline V gene lookup returns CDR1 KGHSH and CDR2 LQKENI. After removal of 3 bases from V and 1 base from J, the junction contained 5 bases not matched to a gene. This CDR3 contains 15 residues. CDR3 in amino acids: CASSPREGISYEQYF. The CDR3 DNA reads as TGTGCCAGCTCACCCCGGGAGGGGATTTCCTACGAGCAGTACTTC.

V and J are TRBV5-1 and TRBJ2-7, with TRBD1 matching over 10 bases. V gave up 1 base and J gave up 4 bases; unmatched junction bases: 5. CDR3 size: 15 residues. Germline V gives CDR1 SGHRS, CDR2 YFSETQ. CDR3 in DNA: TGCGCCAGCAGCTTGTTTGGACAGGGGGGTTACGAGCAGTACTTC. It specifies CASSLFGQGGYEQYF.

The chain uses TRBV5-4 and TRBJ2-1, with 7 bases fitting TRBD2. This CDR3 has 13 residues. V dropped 4 bases and J dropped 15; count of bases not matched to a gene: 13. Germline V lookup: CDR1 SGHNT, CDR2 YYREEE (reference sequence). The CDR3 spells CASSTDSWGGRFF. The DNA of the CDR3 is TGTGCCAGCAGCACCGATTCCTGGGGGGGGAGGTTCTTC.

This clone was counted a few times. V is TRBV28 and J is TRBJ1-1; TRBD1 aligns across 8 bases. Germline CDR1 is MDHEN and CDR2 is SYDVKM. There are 19 residues in the CDR3. V was pared by 2 bases and J by 6 bases, with 20 bases of the junction left unmatched. The CDR3 spells CASSLPRGTGQGAGAEAFF. CDR3 DNA sequence: TGTGCCAGCAGTTTACCCCGAGGAACCGGACAGGGAGCGGGGGCTGAAGCTTTCTTT.

The rearrangement joins TRBV9 to TRBJ1-4, with TRBD1 as a possible D gene (5 bases). CDR3 length: 17 residues. Germline-derived CDR1 and CDR2 are SGDLS and YYNGEE. V dropped 3 bases and J dropped 5 bases, with 20 bases sitting between them. In DNA form, the CDR3 reads TGTGCCAGCAGCGCCCACCTGGGGACTGTGGTGAATGAAAAACTGTTTTTT. This encodes CASSAHLGTVVNEKLFF.

The chain combines TRBV4-1 with TRBJ2-7; 7 bases are a match to TRBD2. Germline-derived CDR1 and CDR2 are MGHRA and YSYEKL. CDR3 length: 18 amino acids. Losses at the gene ends were 4 bases for V and 2 bases for J; bases not matched to a gene: 17. The CDR3 sequence is CASSLGRSATRDTYEQYF. CDR3 DNA: TGCGCCAGCAGCCTCGGGAGGAGCGCTACCCGCGATACCTACGAGCAGTACTTC.

V and J are TRBV4-1 and TRBJ2-5, with D unresolved. The assigned J gene may be wrong: the sequence end matches TRBJ2-7 better. The germline V gene has CDR1 MGHRA and CDR2 YSYEKL. CDR3 length equals 15 residues. CDR3 protein: CASSQEGYNYYEQYF. The CDR3 DNA reads as TGCGCCAGCAGCCAAGAGGGGTACAACTACTACGAGCAGTACTTC.

The V and J genes are TRBV27 and TRBJ2-7; the match to TRBD1 covers 8 bases. The junction had 10 bases not matched to a gene; V was cut back by 5 bases and J by 1 base. Germline lookup yields CDR1 MNHEY and CDR2 SMNVEV (reference sequence). The CDR3 runs to 16 residues. DNA for the CDR3: TGTGCCAGCAGTCCAGATGGGACAGGTCTATCCTACGAGCAGTACTTC. Amino acids: CASSPDGTGLSYEQYF.

The chain has TRBV27 and TRBJ2-7; either TRBD1 or TRBD2 may fit D (5 bases each). The CDR3 length is 14 residues. V lost 2 bases and J 3 bases, leaving 11 bases between the germline ends. In germline, CDR1 is MNHEY, CDR2 SMNVEV (reference sequence). The CDR3 DNA is TGTGCCAGCAGTTTAGGACGGGGCAACTACGAGCAGTACTTC. Its protein product is CASSLGRGNYEQYF.

This sequence joins TRBV29-1 and TRBJ2-7; 9 bases align to TRBD1. Germline V gene sequence: CDR1 SQVTM, CDR2 ANQGSEA. With 6 bases clipped from V and 6 bases from J, the junction kept 15 bases outside the gene matches. The CDR3 contains 15 residues. The CDR3 protein is CSVRAKDRGVVEQYF. The CDR3 bases are TGCAGCGTCCGAGCTAAAGACAGGGGGGTGGTCGAGCAGTACTTC.

As concerns this clone: Other DNA sequences in this sample translate to the same CDR3. This chain joins TRBV7-9 and TRBJ2-1; D gene ambiguous. This CDR3 contains 12 residues. CDR1 is SEHNR, CDR2 FQNEAQ, per germline (reference sequence). V was clipped by 1 base and J by 6 bases, with 4 bases between them. CDR3 nucleotide sequence: TGTGCCAGCAGCTTAGGGACCAATGAGCAGTTCTTC. Protein sequence: CASSLGTNEQFF.

The chain has TRBV11-2 and TRBJ2-3, with 10 bases identical to TRBD2. V lost 1 base to trimming and J lost 4 bases; unmatched junction nucleotides: 2. The CDR3 has 15 residues. Germline CDR1 and CDR2: SGHAT and FQNNGV. The CDR3 loop reads CASSLVAGGSDTQYF. DNA for the CDR3: TGTGCCAGCAGCTTAGTAGCGGGAGGTTCAGATACGCAGTATTTT.

The rearrangement links TRBV30 to TRBJ2-1; no clear D. This CDR3 has 14 residues. The V end lost 2 bases, the J end lost 7 bases, and 15 bases lay between the germline ends. Germline V lookup: CDR1 GTSNPN, CDR2 SVGIG (reference sequence). CDR3 nucleotides: TGTGCCTGGAGTTCGAATTGGCTTGATAATGAGCAGTTCTTC. It specifies CAWSSNWLDNEQFF.

Concerning this clone itself: One junction end does not reproduce the germline sequence, and a read error may be involved. The V call is TRBV7-7, the J call TRBJ2-7; 10 bases are a match to TRBD2. Germline V gives CDR1 SSHAT, CDR2 FNYEAQ (reference sequence). The CDR3 length is 15 residues. Here the CDR3 DNA reads TGTGCTAGCAGCACAGGACTAGCGGACTACTACGAGCAGTACTTC. Protein product: CASSTGLADYYEQYF.

The CDR3 sequence is CASSATGVANYGYTF. In DNA form, the CDR3 reads TGTGCCAGCAGTGCCACAGGAGTAGCTAACTATGGCTACACCTTC. This chain uses TRBV27 with TRBJ1-2, with D possibly being TRBD1 (5 bases). Germline values: CDR1 MNHEY, CDR2 SMNVEV (reference sequence). V was shortened by 5 bases and J by 0 bases, with 13 bases between the two germline ends. CDR3 size: 15 residues.

This clone was counted a single time. The chain joins TRBV2 to TRBJ2-5; TRBD2 matches at 9 bases. The CDR3 covers 15 residues. V trimming: 5 bases; J trimming: 5 bases; junction bases outside the gene matches: 9. Germline CDR1 is SNHLY and CDR2 is FYNNEI. CDR3 sequence: CASSPPGTSKETQYF. CDR3 nucleotides: TGTGCCAGCAGTCCTCCCGGGACTAGCAAGGAGACCCAGTACTTC.

This chain joins TRBV5-6 and TRBJ2-3; tentative D call: TRBD1 (6 bases). The CDR3 is 15 residues long. Germline-derived CDR1 and CDR2 are SGHDT and YYEEEE. V was trimmed by 4 bases and J by 4 bases, leaving 16 bases between them. CDR3 in amino acids: CASSLITGSADTQYF. The DNA for the CDR3 is TGTGCCAGCAGCCTTATCACAGGGTCGGCAGATACGCAGTATTTT.

This chain joins TRBV9 and TRBJ2-3; D perhaps matches TRBD2 (6 bases). Trimming pared 0 bases from V and 2 bases from J, leaving 10 bases between. The germline V gene encodes CDR1 SGDLS and CDR2 YYNGEE. This CDR3 has 15 amino acids. The CDR3 region is CASSVVGGFTDTQYF. CDR3 bases: TGTGCCAGCAGCGTAGTTGGGGGGTTCACAGATACGCAGTATTTT.

The gene calls are TRBV27 and TRBJ2-7; D not certain. Germline CDR1 and CDR2: MNHEY and SMNVEV (reference sequence). The CDR3 loop spans 12 amino acids. The germline V and J ends were trimmed by 5 bases and 8 bases, with 13 bases remaining between them. The CDR3 DNA is TGTGCCAGCAGTCGGACGTCCGGCCAGCAGTACTTC. Translation gives CASSRTSGQQYF.

CDR3: CASHPLARNTEAFF. The CDR3 DNA sequence: TGTGCCAGCCACCCCCTGGCCAGGAACACTGAAGCTTTCTTT. The chain joins TRBV27 to TRBJ1-1; D not resolved. The V gene lost 8 bases and the J gene lost 1 base, with 14 bases spanning the gap. The length of the CDR3 is 14 residues. CDR1 MNHEY and CDR2 SMNVEV come from the germline V gene (reference sequence).